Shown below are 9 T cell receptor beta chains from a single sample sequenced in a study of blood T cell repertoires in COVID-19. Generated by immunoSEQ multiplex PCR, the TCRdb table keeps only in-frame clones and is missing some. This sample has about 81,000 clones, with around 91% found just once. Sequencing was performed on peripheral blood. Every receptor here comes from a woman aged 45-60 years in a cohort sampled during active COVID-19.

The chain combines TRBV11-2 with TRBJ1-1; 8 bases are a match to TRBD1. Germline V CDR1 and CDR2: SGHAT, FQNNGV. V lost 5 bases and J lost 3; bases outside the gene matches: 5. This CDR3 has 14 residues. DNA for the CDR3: TGTGCCAGCAGCCCAGGGGGCACGGACACTGAAGCTTTCTTT. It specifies CASSPGGTDTEAFF.

The CDR3 region is CASSQEGQGKTGELFF. The CDR3 coding sequence is TGTGCCAGCAGCCAAGAGGGACAGGGAAAGACCGGGGAGCTGTTTTTT. V gene TRBV3-1 (or the pseudogene TRBV3-2) combines with J gene TRBJ2-2; 9 bases are a match to TRBD1. Germline V gene sequence: CDR1 LGHDT, CDR2 YNNKEL (reference sequence). The CDR3 length is 16 residues. The V and J ends lost 0 bases and 5 bases, in that order; junction bases with no gene match: 4.

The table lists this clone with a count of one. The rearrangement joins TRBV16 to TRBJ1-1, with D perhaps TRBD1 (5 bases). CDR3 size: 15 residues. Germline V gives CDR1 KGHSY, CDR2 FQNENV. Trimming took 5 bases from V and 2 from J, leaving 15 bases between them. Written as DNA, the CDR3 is TGTGCCAGCAGCTTAAGGGGAGGGTTTAACACTGAAGCTTTCTTT. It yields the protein CASSLRGGFNTEAFF.

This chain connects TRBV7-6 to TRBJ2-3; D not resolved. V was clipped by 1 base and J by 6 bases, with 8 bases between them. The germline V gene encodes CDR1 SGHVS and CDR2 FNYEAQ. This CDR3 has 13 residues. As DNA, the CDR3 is TGTGCCAGCAGCTTAGGTGTTAGCGATACGCAGTATTTT. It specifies CASSLGVSDTQYF.

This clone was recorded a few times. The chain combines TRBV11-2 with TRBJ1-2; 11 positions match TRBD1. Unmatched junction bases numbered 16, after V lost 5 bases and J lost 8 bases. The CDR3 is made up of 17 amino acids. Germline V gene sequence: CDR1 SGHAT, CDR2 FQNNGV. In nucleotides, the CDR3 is TGTGCCAGCAGCCGTATATACACCCGGGACAGGGGGAACGGCTACACCTTC. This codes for CASSRIYTRDRGNGYTF.

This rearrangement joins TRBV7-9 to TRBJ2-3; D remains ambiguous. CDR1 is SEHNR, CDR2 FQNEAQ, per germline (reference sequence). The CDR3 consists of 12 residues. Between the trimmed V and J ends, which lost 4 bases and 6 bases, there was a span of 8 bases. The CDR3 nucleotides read TGTGCCAGCAGCTCCCTTGTGGATACGCAGTATTTT. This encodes CASSSLVDTQYF.

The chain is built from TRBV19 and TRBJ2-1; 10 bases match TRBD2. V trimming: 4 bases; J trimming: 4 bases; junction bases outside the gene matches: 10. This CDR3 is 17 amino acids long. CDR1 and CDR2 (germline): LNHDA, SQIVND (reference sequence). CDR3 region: CASSTFSTSGPYNEQFF. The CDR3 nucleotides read TGTGCCAGTAGTACCTTTTCGACTAGCGGGCCGTACAATGAGCAGTTCTTC.

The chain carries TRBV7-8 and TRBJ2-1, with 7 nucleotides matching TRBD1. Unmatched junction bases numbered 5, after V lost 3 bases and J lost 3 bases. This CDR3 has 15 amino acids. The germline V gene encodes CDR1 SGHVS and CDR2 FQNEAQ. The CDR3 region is CASSFRQGLYNEQFF. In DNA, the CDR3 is TGTGCCAGCAGCTTTAGACAGGGTCTCTACAATGAGCAGTTCTTC.

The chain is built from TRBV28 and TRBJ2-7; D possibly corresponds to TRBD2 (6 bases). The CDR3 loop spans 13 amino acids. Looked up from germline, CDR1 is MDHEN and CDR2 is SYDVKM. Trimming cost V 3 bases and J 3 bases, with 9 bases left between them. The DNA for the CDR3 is TGTGCCAGCAGTTTGGGGGAGGTCTACGAGCAGTACTTC. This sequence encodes CASSLGEVYEQYF.